This T cell receptor beta chain was captured in a study of OX40 agonist ivuxolimab in advanced cancers. In the study overall: The costimulatory receptor OX40 (CD134) was targeted by ivuxolimab, a fully human IgG2 agonistic monoclonal antibody. Three dose-escalation patients achieved partial responses, one with hepatocellular carcinoma and two with cutaneous melanoma. Prior anti-PD-1, anti-PD-L1 or anti-CTLA-4 therapy was permitted, and approximately 40% of dose-escalation patients had received checkpoint inhibitors. A male proportion of about 79% and a mean age of approximately 58 years, ranging from roughly 23 to 90, were recorded for the dose-escalation cohort. Intravenous ivuxolimab was administered to patients every 2 weeks at six dose levels: 0.01, 0.1, 0.3, 1.5, 3 and 10 mg/kg. Among the approximately 54 dose-escalation patients, about 19 had hepatocellular carcinoma, 15 or so melanoma, 9 renal cell carcinoma and 9 head and neck cancer. The purpose of peripheral TCRbeta sequencing was to test whether ivuxolimab changed TCR sequence diversity and led to clonal T-cell expansion. The paper covers the monotherapy dose-escalation part of the phase I ivuxolimab trial, which included N ≈ 57 patients. What the research found in general, with its limitations: The antigen specificity of the clonally expanded peripheral T cells was not determined. Low levels of normalized T-cell clonal expansion were also seen in some patients who did not respond. After ivuxolimab, expanded clones were on average more numerous among CD8+ T cells than among CD4+ T cells. At doses of 0.1 to 3.0 mg/kg, clonal expansion of both CD4+ and CD8+ T cells in blood was seen between baseline and week 6. Partial responders in the 0.1-3.0 mg/kg groups had among the lowest normalized peripheral clonal expansion, especially among CD8+ T cells.

The trial excluded patients who had a history of autoimmune disease or who were on systemic immunosuppression. Peripheral blood for TCR sequencing was drawn from every dose cohort at baseline, at cycle 4 day 1 and at cycle 7 day 1. Samples came from an open-label, multicenter, first-in-human phase I dose-escalation trial of ivuxolimab. Adults with locally advanced or metastatic melanoma, renal cell carcinoma, hepatocellular carcinoma or head and neck squamous cell carcinoma were enrolled in the trial. Before TCR sequencing, CD4+ T cells and CD8+ T cells from peripheral blood were sorted into separate populations. Genomic DNA was extracted from sorted cells for sequencing of the TCRbeta CDR3 region. The immunoSEQ Assay was used for sequencing of TCRbeta CDR3 regions. Not all clones reach the TCRdb copy of this immuneACCESS table, which keeps in-frame sequences only. Checked studies attribute under half of the gap to unresolved V genes and leave the rest unexplained. The sample profile shows around 39,000 clones; about 81% of them were found once. Of the sample, about a fifth is held by the ten largest clones.

About this clone: Its antigen is not yet known. Qualities for individual bases were not recorded, and no much larger clone is one base off.

The source is an adult with an advanced solid tumor such as melanoma, head and neck, liver or kidney cancer. The source material was CD4+ or CD8+ T cells sorted from blood, sampled in a trial of the OX40 agonist ivuxolimab.

The DNA sequence follows: TGTGCCAGCAGCCGACAGGGTAAAGAGACCCAGTACTTC. Translation gives CASSRQGKETQYF. The V gene is TRBV7-2 and the J gene is TRBJ2-5, and 7 junction bases match TRBD1. Germline trimming amounts to 5 bases on V and 3 bases on J, with 3 as the count of junction bases outside the gene matches. The CDR3 numbers 13 residues from cysteine through phenylalanine. The only DNA kept is the CDR3, 39 bases in frame from the first base. CDR1 and CDR2 (SGHTA, FQGNSA) derive from the germline V gene.